The 26 T cell receptor beta chains below were found in one sample sequenced in a study of T cells in women clearing cervical HPV infection. Assay used: immunoSEQ multiplex PCR; TCRdb lists only in-frame clones, some missing. The listing records about 41,000 clones. The sample taken for sequencing was blood buffy coat. The source of these receptors is a woman aged 18 to 75 with a cervical HPV16 infection that either progressed to CIN3+ or cleared (not recorded which).

About this clone: The CDR3 end lies 3 residues beyond the end of the read and is filled in from the germline J gene. The V call is TRBV18, the J call TRBJ1-1, with 8 bases that match TRBD1. The ends lost 3 bases at V and 1 base at J; junction bases unmatched: 10. CDR3 length equals 17 residues. CDR1 is KGHSH and CDR2 is LQKENI in the germline V gene. This CDR3 reads CASSPTGDLRANTEAFF. The CDR3 DNA, read in part, is TGTGCCAGCTCACCGACAGGGGACTTACGAGCGAACACTGAA.

Note on this clone: The CDR3 extends 3 residues past the end of the read, so its final part is completed from the germline J gene. This chain uses TRBV7-3 with TRBJ2-5, with 11 bases matching TRBD2. Trimming at V came to 5 bases and at J to 5 bases, leaving 13 bases not matched to a gene. From germline, CDR1 is SGHTA and CDR2 FQGTGA. The CDR3 covers 17 residues. CDR3 region: CASSPSGSGRAQETQYF. CDR3 bases read: TGTGCCAGCAGCCCGTCGGGTAGCGGGAGGGCCCAGGAGACC.

Concerning this clone: The CDR3 end lies 3 residues beyond the end of the read and is filled in from the germline J gene. The chain is built from TRBV4-1 and TRBJ2-1; 12 bases match TRBD2. CDR3 size: 17 residues. V trimming: 5 bases; J trimming: 5 bases; junction bases outside the gene matches: 10. CDR1 and CDR2 from the germline V gene are MGHRA and YSYEKL. CDR3 sequence reads: CASSFWTSGNDHNEQFF. The CDR3 DNA, read in part, is TGCGCCAGCAGCTTCTGGACTAGCGGGAACGACCACAATGAG.

Worth noting for this clone: The read terminates 3 residues before the CDR3 end, so the remaining end is supplied by the germline J gene. V gene TRBV20-1 combines with J gene TRBJ1-1; D perhaps matches TRBD1 (5 bases). This CDR3 spans 14 amino acids. Germline assignment: CDR1 DFQATT and CDR2 SNEGSKA (reference sequence). V was pared by 0 bases and J by 6 bases, with 14 bases between. CDR3 residues: CSAREGGARPEAFF. The CDR3 DNA, read in part, is TGCAGTGCTAGAGAGGGAGGGGCCCGGCCTGAA.

For this clone: The junction does not match germline at one end; this may be a read error. Partial CDR3 DNA: TGTGCCAGCAGTAAGACAGGGGGCAACCAGCCC. Protein sequence: CASSKTGGNQP. The full-length CDR3 reads as CASSKTGGNQPQHF. J is TRBJ1-5 and V is TRBV12-3 or TRBV12-4; 10 positions match TRBD1. Read coverage stops 3 residues before the CDR3 terminus; the germline J gene supplies the remainder. The CDR3 extends over 14 amino acids.

About this clone itself: With the read ending 3 residues before the CDR3 end, the germline J gene is used to fill in that end. The chain recombines TRBV20-1 with TRBJ1-2; 10 nucleotides align to TRBD1. Germline-derived CDR1 and CDR2 are DFQATT and SNEGSKA (reference sequence). The V segment lost 6 bases and the J segment 4 bases; nucleotides outside the gene matches: 5. This CDR3 has 13 residues. The DNA read from the CDR3 is TGCAGTGCCCTCCGACAGGGGGCCTATGGC. Residues: CSALRQGAYG. The full-length CDR3 reads as CSALRQGAYGYTF.

Remarks on this clone: The read ends 3 residues before the CDR3 terminus; that terminus is restored from the germline J gene. J is TRBJ1-5 and V is TRBV2; 8 nucleotides agree with TRBD1. This CDR3 is built from 14 residues. Germline trimming cut 3 bases from V and 4 bases from J; bases unmatched to any gene: 2. Germline values: CDR1 SNHLY, CDR2 FYNNEI. The sequenced part of the CDR3 DNA is TGTGCCAGCAGTGACTACAGGGGGAATCAGCCC. Translating gives CASSDYRGNQP. The whole CDR3 protein reads CASSDYRGNQPQHF.

With respect to this clone: Read data end 3 residues before the CDR3 end; the end is taken from the germline J gene. J is TRBJ2-7 and V is TRBV19; 9 bases line up with TRBD1. V shed 9 bases, J shed 5 bases, and the junction held 11 bases outside the gene matches. Germline V gene data show CDR1 as LNHDA and CDR2 as SQIVND (reference sequence). This CDR3 comprises 14 residues. Incomplete CDR3 DNA: TGTGCCAGGAGACGGACAGGGGCTGCGGACGAG. The encoded protein is CARRRTGAADE. The complete CDR3 protein is CARRRTGAADEQYF.

Comment on this clone: The read is 3 residues too short to cover the CDR3 end, so that end is filled in from the germline J gene. This sequence joins TRBV7-9 and TRBJ1-2, with D perhaps TRBD1 (6 bases). Germline assignment: CDR1 SEHNR and CDR2 FQNEAQ (reference sequence). The CDR3 is 13 amino acids. With 6 bases removed from V and 3 bases from J, the gap between germline ends came to 11 bases. CDR3 sequence reads: CASSPTGYYGYTF. The sequenced part of the CDR3 DNA is TGTGCCAGCAGTCCTACAGGGTACTATGGC.

The part of the CDR3 DNA that was read is TGTGCCAGCATCAGGGGAGGGATGAACACTGAA. It encodes CASIRGGMNTE. The CDR3 as a whole reads CASIRGGMNTEAFF. V and J are TRBV5-6 and TRBJ1-1; tentatively, D is TRBD1 (6 bases). The DNA ends 3 residues before the CDR3 does, and the rest of the CDR3 is filled in from the germline J gene. Trimming shortened V by 6 bases and J by 0 bases, and 12 bases separated the two germline ends. The CDR3 extends over 14 amino acids. Germline CDR1 reads SGHDT; CDR2 reads YYEEEE. The whole variable domain, remainder taken from reference TRBV5-6 and TRBJ1-1, is DAGVTQSPTHLIKTRGQQVTLRCSPKSGHDTVSWYQQALGQGPQFIFQYYEEEERQRGNFPDRFSGHQFPNYSSELNVNALLLGDSALYLCASIRGGMNTEAFFGQGTRLTVV.

A remark on this clone: Coverage ceases 3 residues before the CDR3 finishes, and the germline J gene fills in the end. The gene calls are TRBV10-3 and TRBJ2-6, with a weak D call TRBD1 (5 bases). This CDR3 has 17 residues. Between the trimmed V and J ends, which lost 4 bases and 0 bases, there was a span of 13 bases. Germline CDR1 reads ENHRY; CDR2 reads SYGVKD. The part of the CDR3 DNA that was read is TGTGCCATCAGTGGGCAGGGCCACCCCTCTGGGGCCAACGTC. It translates to CAISGQGHPSGANV. The entire CDR3 protein is CAISGQGHPSGANVLTF.

About this clone: The CDR3 extends 3 residues past the end of the read, so its final part is completed from the germline J gene. The chain couples TRBV19 to TRBJ2-1; TRBD2 aligns across 8 bases. V was pared by 9 bases and J by 4 bases, with 8 bases of the junction left unmatched. The germline V gene has CDR1 LNHDA and CDR2 SQIVND (reference sequence). The CDR3 is 14 amino acids. CDR3 amino acids: CASSTSGLYNEQFF. Partial CDR3 DNA: TGTGCCAGCTCTACTAGCGGACTTTACAATGAG.

To note about this clone: The read ends 3 residues shy of where the CDR3 ends; the end is completed using the germline J gene. V gene TRBV20-1 combines with J gene TRBJ1-1; 10 nucleotides agree with TRBD1. This CDR3 is built from 15 residues. Germline trimming cut 1 base from V and 4 bases from J; bases unmatched to any gene: 6. Germline V lookup: CDR1 DFQATT, CDR2 SNEGSKA (reference sequence). CDR3 bases read: TGCAGTGCTAGAGCCCAGACAGGGGGCGCCACTGAA. Amino acid sequence: CSARAQTGGATE. The CDR3 in its entirety is CSARAQTGGATEAFF.

About this clone: At one of its ends the junction is not consistent with the germline gene, which may arise from a read error. The DNA ends 3 residues before the CDR3 does, and the rest of the CDR3 is filled in from the germline J gene. V is TRBV7-2 and J is TRBJ1-3; tentative D call: TRBD1 (5 bases). Looked up from germline, CDR1 is SGHTA and CDR2 is FQGNSA. CDR3 length: 14 residues. Incomplete CDR3 DNA: TGTGCCAGCAGCTTCGGGACTGGGGGAAACGCC. Protein product: CASSFGTGGNA. The full-length CDR3 reads as CASSFGTGGNAIYF.

As regards this clone: The observed sequence ends 3 residues before the CDR3 terminus, with the missing tail filled in from the germline J gene. V is TRBV18 and J is TRBJ1-1; 8 bases are a match to TRBD1. This CDR3 has 15 residues. Germline trimming cut 3 bases from V and 5 bases from J; bases unmatched to any gene: 8. Germline V gives CDR1 KGHSH, CDR2 LQKENI. The CDR3 protein is CASSPQTGERTEAFF. The CDR3 DNA, read in part, is TGTGCCAGCTCACCCCAGACAGGGGAGCGGACTGAA.

To note about this clone: The CDR3 end lies 3 residues beyond the end of the read and is filled in from the germline J gene. The rearrangement joins TRBV4-1 to TRBJ1-6; TRBD1 aligns across 9 bases. The V segment lost 1 base and the J segment 6 bases; nucleotides outside the gene matches: 4. The CDR3 runs 16 residues. Germline V lookup: CDR1 MGHRA, CDR2 YSYEKL. CDR3 in amino acids: CASSQGGQGSNSPLHF. CDR3 bases read: TGCGCCAGCAGCCAAGGGGGACAGGGTTCTAATTCACCC.

As to this clone: Read coverage stops 3 residues before the CDR3 terminus; the germline J gene supplies the remainder. The gene calls are TRBV28 and TRBJ1-4, with D uncertain. CDR3 length equals 12 residues. Trimming removed 6 bases at V and 6 bases at J, with 8 bases between. Germline CDR1 and CDR2: MDHEN and SYDVKM. The DNA read from the CDR3 is TGTGCCAGCAGGCCGGGTCATGAAAAA. It is translated as CASRPGHEK. The full CDR3 protein is CASRPGHEKLFF.

Comment on this clone: Read sequence stops 3 residues before the CDR3 end, and the germline J gene provides the missing end. The chain employs TRBV19 and TRBJ1-1; 8 bases fit TRBD1. V shed 3 bases, J shed 5 bases, and the junction held 8 bases outside the gene matches. This CDR3 region has 15 residues. Per germline, CDR1 LNHDA and CDR2 SQIVND (reference sequence). The CDR3 region is CASSIPGNRGTEAFF. Incomplete CDR3 DNA: TGTGCCAGTAGTATTCCGGGAAACAGGGGGACTGAA.

Comment on this clone: The read gets to within 3 residues of the CDR3 end, and the germline J gene fills in the rest. This rearrangement joins TRBV2 to TRBJ1-2; tentative D call: TRBD1 (6 bases). The CDR3 sequence is 12 residues long. V lost 2 bases and J 6 bases, leaving 7 bases between the germline ends. Germline lookup yields CDR1 SNHLY and CDR2 FYNNEI. The covered CDR3 bases are TGTGCCAGCAGTGAATCAGGGGATGGC. It specifies CASSESGDG. The complete CDR3 protein is CASSESGDGYTF.

In regard to this clone: With the read ending 3 residues before the CDR3 end, the germline J gene is used to fill in that end. This chain uses TRBV19 with TRBJ2-4, with 7 bases lining up with TRBD1. This CDR3 comprises 14 residues. Germline trimming cut 5 bases from V and 7 bases from J; bases unmatched to any gene: 8. Germline V gene lookup returns CDR1 LNHDA and CDR2 SQIVND (reference sequence). The part of the CDR3 DNA that was read is TGTGCCAGTAGTCCAGACAGGGCAAGGAACATT. Translated, it gives CASSPDRARNI. The full CDR3 reads CASSPDRARNIQYF.

Concerning this clone: The read ends 3 residues early relative to the CDR3; the germline J gene fills the gap. This chain connects TRBV20-1 to TRBJ1-1; TRBD1 matches at 8 bases. CDR3 size: 13 residues. CDR1 DFQATT and CDR2 SNEGSKA come from the germline V gene (reference sequence). Trimming took 6 bases from V and 4 from J; bases not matched to a gene: 7. Here the CDR3 reads CSAPRTGITEAFF. The covered CDR3 bases are TGCAGTGCCCCCAGGACAGGGATCACTGAA.

About this clone itself: From the germline J gene comes the end of the CDR3, since the read stops 3 residues before it. The chain couples TRBV19 to TRBJ1-5, with TRBD1 as a possible D gene (5 bases). Trimming left V 3 bases short and J 5 bases short, with 14 bases between. The CDR3 runs to 15 residues. Germline CDR1 reads LNHDA; CDR2 reads SQIVND (reference sequence). The CDR3 DNA, read in part, is TGTGCCAGTAGTATCCGGGGGATGTGGGATCAGCCC. Its translation is CASSIRGMWDQP. The entire CDR3 is CASSIRGMWDQPQHF. The full variable domain, completed using reference TRBV19 and TRBJ1-5, is DGGITQSPKYLFRKEGQNVTLSCEQNLNHDAMYWYRQDPGQGLRLIYYSQIVNDFQKGDIAEGYSVSREKKESFPLTVTSAQKNPTAFYLCASSIRGMWDQPQHFGDGTRLSIL.

Comments on this clone: The CDR3 is cut off 3 residues early in the read; its end comes from the germline J gene. V gene TRBV19 combines with J gene TRBJ2-7, with 10 bases lining up with TRBD2. V shed 3 bases and J 5 bases; nucleotides not matched to a gene: 13. The CDR3 totals 17 residues. CDR1 and CDR2 from the germline V gene are LNHDA and SQIVND (reference sequence). CDR3 sequence reads: CASSMGMLAGERHEQYF. The sequenced part of the CDR3 DNA is TGTGCCAGTAGTATGGGGATGCTAGCGGGGGAGAGACACGAG.

With respect to this clone: The CDR3 goes on 3 residues after the read ends, and that part is filled in from the germline J gene. The chain employs TRBV6-2 or TRBV6-3 and TRBJ2-3; a weak D match, TRBD1 (7 bases). This CDR3 spans 15 amino acids. The germline V gene has CDR1 MNHEY and CDR2 SVGEGT. The V gene lost 2 bases and the J gene lost 4 bases, with 13 bases spanning the gap. The CDR3 DNA, read in part, is TGTGCCAGCAGTTACCCAGGGGGGTCGGCAGATACG. It yields the protein CASSYPGGSADT. The full-length CDR3 reads as CASSYPGGSADTQYF.

Here the CDR3 reads CASSSRTKASTDTQYF. CDR3 bases read: TGTGCCAGCAGCTCAAGGACTAAGGCAAGCACAGATACG. The rearrangement uses TRBV5-4 and TRBJ2-3; a weak D match, TRBD2 (6 bases). Read data end 3 residues before the CDR3 end; the end is taken from the germline J gene. The CDR3 runs to 16 residues. CDR1 and CDR2 (germline): SGHNT, YYREEE (reference sequence). Trimming shortened V by 3 bases and J by 0 bases, and 14 bases separated the two germline ends. The whole variable domain, remainder taken from reference TRBV5-4 and TRBJ2-3, is ETGVTQSPTHLIKTRGQQVTLRCSSQSGHNTVSWYQQALGQGPQFIFQYYREEENGRGNFPPRFSGLQFPNYSSELNVNALELDDSALYLCASSSRTKASTDTQYFGPGTRLTVL.

Note on this clone: The observed sequence ends 3 residues before the CDR3 terminus, with the missing tail filled in from the germline J gene. The rearrangement uses TRBV5-1 and TRBJ2-1, with TRBD2 identical over 8 bases. CDR3 length equals 12 residues. V shed 3 bases and J 8 bases; nucleotides not matched to a gene: 1. CDR1 is SGHRS, CDR2 YFSETQ, per germline. CDR3 in amino acids: CASSSGGDEQFF. Incomplete CDR3 DNA: TGCGCCAGCAGCTCGGGGGGGGATGAG.